This T cell receptor beta chain was recorded in a study of cytotoxic CD8 clonotypes in ibrutinib-treated CLL. Clones were sequenced by immunoSEQ multiplex PCR, and TCRdb holds only the in-frame ones, with some missing. Among about 140,000 clones listed, more than 75% were seen once. The CDR3 consists of 16 residues. The ends lost 0 bases at V and 1 base at J; junction bases unmatched: 3. Germline CDR1 is MRHNA and CDR2 is SNTAGT. The specimen was PBMCs, collected after 36 months of ibrutinib treatment. This clonotype was obtained from a human donor with chronic lymphocytic leukemia. The chain joins TRBV6-4 to TRBJ2-1, with 7 bases that match TRBD2. The CDR3 region has the DNA TGTGCCAGCAGTGACTCATGGCGGGAGTCCTACAATGAGCAGTTCTTC. Encoded protein: CASSDSWRESYNEQFF.